This is a list of T cell receptor beta chains from one sample in a study of T cell responses to AZD1222 COVID-19 vaccine. Repertoires were generated with immunoSEQ multiplex PCR, while TCRdb's copy carries only in-frame clones and drops some. The repertoire holds roughly 160,000 clones, with about 90% as singletons. The specimen comprised peripheral blood, sampled on day 0 of MenACWY control vaccination. The receptors here all came from an adult in good health. Both conserved end residues are part of each CDR3. A D gene is named only where the DNA matches it firmly. Size is omitted from some rows. Given values are once, few, many or a class for expanded clones.

v_call	j_call	clone_size	d_call	cdr3_aa	cdr3_nt
TRBV30	TRBJ2-5	NA	NA	CAWSVQGLAGETQYF	TGTGCCTGGAGTGTACAAGGGTTGGCCGGCGAGACCCAGTACTTC
TRBV6-1	TRBJ1-1	NA	NA	CASSEDTKYTEAFF	TGTGCCAGCAGTGAAGACACGAAATACACTGAAGCTTTCTTT
TRBV27	TRBJ2-1	NA	TRBD2	CASSLGLAGRGSYNEQFF	TGTGCCAGCAGTTTAGGACTAGCGGGAAGGGGGTCCTACAATGAGCAGTTCTTC
TRBV11-1	TRBJ1-2	NA	NA	CASSLDRSYGYTF	TGTGCCAGCAGCCTAGACAGGAGCTATGGCTACACCTTC
TRBV19	TRBJ2-7	NA	TRBD1	CASSIYGTGSSYEQYF	TGTGCCAGTAGTATTTATGGGACAGGGTCCTCCTACGAGCAGTACTTC
TRBV12-5	TRBJ2-7	NA	TRBD2	CASGPTLAGGYEQYF	TGTGCTAGTGGTCCTACCTTAGCGGGGGGCTACGAGCAGTACTTC
TRBV30	TRBJ1-3	NA	NA	CAWSVLSGLSGNTIYF	TGTGCCTGGAGTGTACTTTCTGGGCTCTCTGGAAACACCATATATTTT
TRBV19	TRBJ1-1	few	NA	CASSIGGGTEAFF	TGTGCCAGTAGTATCGGGGGAGGCACTGAAGCTTTCTTT
TRBV19	TRBJ1-2	NA	TRBD1	CASNLGTGNTNYGYTF	TGTGCCAGTAATCTAGGGACAGGGAACACTAACTATGGCTACACCTTC
TRBV3-1/TRBV3-2	TRBJ1-5	NA	NA	CASSRSGAGNQPQHF	TGTGCCAGCAGCCGCTCGGGGGCTGGCAATCAGCCCCAGCATTTT
TRBV7-8	TRBJ2-7	NA	NA	CASSFNYEQYF	TGTGCCAGCAGTTTTAACTACGAGCAGTACTTC
TRBV5-8	TRBJ1-1	few	TRBD1	CASRDRFLSNTEAFF	TGTGCCAGTAGGGACAGATTCTTATCGAACACTGAAGCTTTCTTT
TRBV2	TRBJ2-7	NA	TRBD1	CASRQQGPISYEQYF	TGTGCCAGCAGGCAACAGGGGCCCATCTCCTACGAGCAGTACTTC
TRBV27	TRBJ2-1	NA	NA	CASSRDSRGEQFF	TGTGCCAGCAGCAGAGACTCCCGTGGTGAGCAGTTCTTC
TRBV7-9	TRBJ2-2	NA	NA	CASSGANTGELFF	TGTGCCAGCTCGGGCGCGAACACCGGGGAGCTGTTTTTT
TRBV28	TRBJ2-5	NA	NA	CASSSPTKTQYF	TGTGCCAGCAGTTCACCTACGAAGACCCAGTACTTC
TRBV2	TRBJ2-5	NA	NA	CASSGGGGETQYF	TGTGCCAGCAGTGGAGGAGGGGGGGAGACCCAGTACTTC
TRBV7-8	TRBJ2-5	NA	NA	CASSWARFSGQKETQYF	TGTGCCAGCAGTTGGGCGAGGTTTAGCGGTCAAAAGGAGACCCAGTACTTC
TRBV2	TRBJ2-1	NA	TRBD2	CASRDGLGAGEQFF	TGTGCCAGCAGGGACGGACTAGGGGCCGGTGAGCAGTTCTTC
TRBV28	TRBJ1-1	NA	NA	CASTLAPVQTSEAFF	TGTGCCAGCACCCTAGCGCCAGTCCAGACCTCTGAAGCTTTCTTT
TRBV3-1/TRBV3-2	TRBJ1-3	once	NA	CASSPVPGGNTIYF	TGTGCCAGCAGTCCAGTCCCAGGAGGAAACACCATATATTTT
TRBV10-3	TRBJ2-1	NA	NA	CAITPRETDYNEQFF	TGTGCCATCACTCCCAGGGAGACCGACTACAATGAGCAGTTCTTC
TRBV11-2	TRBJ1-1	NA	NA	CASSSFQDGLNTEAFF	TGTGCCAGCAGCTCGTTCCAGGACGGCTTGAACACTGAAGCTTTCTTT
TRBV12-2	TRBJ2-2	NA	NA	CASRLAVQTNNTGELFF	TGTGCAAGTCGCTTAGCGGTACAGACAAACAACACCGGGGAGCTGTTTTTT
TRBV12-1	TRBJ1-1	NA	NA	CASSPSLNDSSNTEAFF	TGTGCCAGCAGCCCATCCCTTAACGACAGCTCGAACACTGAAGCTTTCTTT
TRBV7-8	TRBJ1-5	NA	NA	CASSFLPDHSNQPQHF	TGTGCCAGCAGCTTTCTCCCAGATCATAGCAATCAGCCCCAGCATTTT
TRBV11-2	TRBJ1-3	NA	NA	CASSDPPGNTIYF	TGTGCCAGCTCGGATCCCCCTGGAAACACCATATATTTT
TRBV9	TRBJ2-7	NA	TRBD1	CASSVGTEAYEQYF	TGTGCCAGCAGCGTGGGGACAGAGGCCTACGAGCAGTACTTC
TRBV3-1/TRBV3-2	TRBJ1-1	NA	TRBD1	CASSPRDREVEAFF	TGTGCCAGCAGCCCCCGGGACAGGGAGGTTGAAGCTTTCTTT
TRBV25-1	TRBJ2-2	NA	NA	CASRESRVNTGELFF	TGTGCCAGCAGGGAGTCCAGGGTTAACACCGGGGAGCTGTTTTTT
TRBV18	TRBJ2-5	NA	NA	CASSTSRVDQETQYF	TGTGCCAGCTCAACCAGCCGGGTCGACCAAGAGACCCAGTACTTC
TRBV6-2/TRBV6-3	TRBJ2-7	NA	TRBD2	CASSSSGLVRYEQYF	TGTGCCAGCAGCTCCTCGGGACTAGTACGTTACGAGCAGTACTTC
TRBV5-1	TRBJ1-2	NA	NA	CASSLGSAYTF	TGCGCCAGCAGCTTAGGGTCGGCCTACACCTTC
TRBV11-3	TRBJ1-1	NA	NA	CASSSPLRGAVGEAFF	TGTGCCAGCAGCTCCCCATTGCGAGGGGCAGTAGGTGAAGCTTTCTTT
TRBV9	TRBJ2-5	once	TRBD2	CASSPGLAGESVDF	TGTGCCAGCAGCCCGGGACTAGCGGGAGAGTCCGTTGACTTC
TRBV7-2	TRBJ1-3	NA	NA	CASSPRSGVGNTIYF	TGTGCCAGCAGCCCTAGGTCAGGGGTGGGAAACACCATATATTTT
TRBV27	TRBJ2-7	NA	NA	CASRGVAYEQYF	TGTGCCAGCAGGGGGGTGGCCTACGAGCAGTACTTC
TRBV6-5	TRBJ1-5	once	TRBD1	CASSSPTGSNQPQHF	TGTGCCAGCAGTTCCCCGACAGGGTCAAATCAGCCCCAGCATTTT
TRBV4-2	TRBJ2-7	NA	NA	CASSQEFTTLYEQYF	TGTGCCAGCAGCCAAGAATTCACTACCCTCTACGAGCAGTACTTC
TRBV6-5	TRBJ1-6	once	NA	CASKDSFSSPLHF	TGTGCCAGCAAGGACAGTTTTTCCTCACCCCTCCACTTT
TRBV12-3/TRBV12-4	TRBJ2-1	once	NA	CASTPMGAEQFF	TGTGCCAGCACCCCAATGGGGGCTGAGCAGTTCTTC
TRBV6-5	TRBJ1-1	NA	NA	CASSYDSELNTEAFF	TGTGCCAGCAGTTACGACAGCGAACTGAACACTGAAGCTTTCTTT
TRBV7-6	TRBJ2-5	NA	TRBD2	CASSLAGTTYGETQYF	TGTGCCAGCAGCTTAGCTGGGACTACCTATGGGGAGACCCAGTACTTC
TRBV11-3	TRBJ1-1	NA	TRBD1	CASSPGTGGKAFF	TGTGCCAGCAGCCCGGGGACAGGGGGAAAAGCTTTCTTT
TRBV11-3	TRBJ1-1	once	NA	CASSVSTGKSKDTEAFF	TGTGCCAGCAGCGTGTCCACAGGGAAATCGAAGGACACTGAAGCTTTCTTT
TRBV19	TRBJ1-1	NA	NA	CASSIDRDVLRAFF	TGTGCCAGTAGTATAGACCGGGACGTGTTAAGGGCTTTCTTT
TRBV18	TRBJ1-3	NA	NA	CASSPQGRSSGNTIYF	TGTGCCAGCTCACCACAAGGACGGAGCTCTGGAAACACCATATATTTT
TRBV10-3	TRBJ1-1	NA	NA	CAIREVNNMNTEAFF	TGTGCCATCAGAGAGGTGAACAACATGAACACTGAAGCTTTCTTT
TRBV7-2	TRBJ2-7	once	TRBD2	CASSSSRGTSASYEQYF	TGTGCCAGCAGCTCTTCGCGGGGGACTAGCGCCTCCTACGAGCAGTACTTC
TRBV5-5	TRBJ1-2	NA	NA	CASSQGPNYGYTF	TGTGCCAGCAGTCAGGGCCCTAACTATGGCTACACCTTC
TRBV3-1/TRBV3-2	TRBJ2-1	NA	TRBD2	CASRPWGTSGNNEQFF	TGTGCCAGCAGGCCTTGGGGGACTAGCGGTAACAATGAGCAGTTCTTC
TRBV18	TRBJ1-1	NA	NA	CASSPPMSGTEAFF	TGTGCCAGCTCACCACCGATGTCAGGCACTGAAGCTTTCTTT
TRBV7-9	TRBJ2-1	NA	NA	CASSLLASSYNEQFF	TGTGCCAGCAGCTTACTAGCGAGCTCCTACAATGAGCAGTTCTTC
TRBV10-3	TRBJ1-6	once	NA	CATSVGSSPLHF	TGTGCCACCTCCGTCGGGAGTTCACCCCTCCACTTT
TRBV5-4	TRBJ1-1	NA	NA	CASSERTRGTEAFF	TGTGCCAGCAGCGAGAGGACACGGGGCACTGAAGCTTTCTTT
TRBV5-4	TRBJ2-1	NA	NA	CASTPRGAGVIYNEQFF	TGTGCCAGCACCCCCCGGGGGGCGGGAGTAATCTACAATGAGCAGTTCTTC
TRBV28	TRBJ2-1	once	NA	CASSGAKSNEQFF	TGTGCCAGCAGTGGTGCGAAAAGCAATGAGCAGTTCTTC